A selection of T cell receptor beta chains follows, all from one sample in a study of shared clonotypes between healthy human individuals. Data came from immunoSEQ multiplex PCR; TCRdb stores just in-frame clones and leaves some out. The sample includes millions of clones, 93% of them seen just once. The sample was naive CD4+ T cells from PBMCs. Receptor source: a man in his late teens or twenties in good health. Some clones in this sample may be carry-over from other donors' samples. Both conserved end residues are part of each CDR3. Each record gives: V gene, J gene, D gene, CDR3 protein, CDR3 DNA. A D gene is named only where the DNA matches it firmly.

v_gene: TRBV9; j_gene: TRBJ1-3; d_gene: -; CDR3aa: CASSVFVGEGLAGNTIYF; CDR3nt: TGTGCCAGCAGCGTATTCGTAGGGGAGGGTCTCGCGGGAAACACCATATATTTT
v_gene: TRBV7-7; j_gene: TRBJ2-5; d_gene: -; CDR3aa: CASSTLQMWGGTQYF; CDR3nt: TGTGCCAGCAGCACACTCCAGATGTGGGGAGGGACCCAGTACTTC
v_gene: TRBV28; j_gene: TRBJ1-4; d_gene: -; CDR3aa: CATWTGNEKLFF; CDR3nt: TGTGCCACCTGGACGGGAAATGAAAAACTGTTTTTT
v_gene: TRBV28; j_gene: TRBJ2-5; d_gene: TRBD2; CDR3aa: CASSSSGRAGGTQYF; CDR3nt: TGTGCCAGCAGTTCTAGCGGGAGGGCCGGGGGGACCCAGTACTTC
v_gene: TRBV5-1; j_gene: TRBJ2-5; d_gene: -; CDR3aa: CASSFQSPSEETQYF; CDR3nt: TGCGCCAGCAGCTTTCAGTCCCCTAGCGAAGAGACCCAGTACTTC
v_gene: TRBV6-5; j_gene: TRBJ1-1; d_gene: TRBD1; CDR3aa: CASSLQGADTEAFF; CDR3nt: TGTGCCAGCAGCCTCCAGGGGGCTGACACTGAAGCTTTCTTT
v_gene: TRBV6-5; j_gene: TRBJ2-7; d_gene: -; CDR3aa: CASSPRGSDEQYF; CDR3nt: TGTGCCAGCAGCCCTCGAGGGAGTGACGAGCAGTACTTC
v_gene: TRBV5-1; j_gene: TRBJ2-5; d_gene: TRBD1; CDR3aa: CASSLRGQGGETQYF; CDR3nt: TGCGCCAGCAGCCTCAGAGGACAGGGCGGAGAGACCCAGTACTTC
v_gene: TRBV28; j_gene: TRBJ2-1; d_gene: -; CDR3aa: CASSLPVSRGNEQFF; CDR3nt: TGTGCCAGCAGTTTACCTGTCAGCCGGGGGAATGAGCAGTTCTTC
v_gene: TRBV4-2; j_gene: TRBJ2-2; d_gene: TRBD1; CDR3aa: CASSPPGRRGQGYGTGELFF; CDR3nt: TGTGCCAGCAGCCCCCCCGGTCGAAGAGGACAGGGGTATGGCACCGGGGAGCTGTTTTTT